A single T cell receptor (beta chain) is shown here with its context. A junction end diverges from the germline sequence, so it may reflect a read error. TCRdb processed the RT-PCR reads anew with MiXCR; each CDR3 protein has one entry. Counted here are more than 450,000 distinct CDR3 sequences, 11% occurring once; the ten biggest clones make up 8% to 13%. The sample comes from a study of response to subunit inactivated influenza vaccine. This CDR3 spans 15 amino acids. Germline-derived CDR1 and CDR2 are MDHEN and SYDVKM. The same data also contributed to another study, on T cells expressing NK-cell markers. Turning to that study: The authors made TCR beta cDNA libraries by 5'RACE template switching. This switching added a universal primer site and UMIs. Most of the eight sequenced donors tested HCMV-seropositive; one tested seronegative.

The origin of this receptor is a man aged 45-60 years who received an inactivated influenza vaccine. This specimen consisted of PBMCs from blood, obtained on the day of vaccination. The V gene is TRBV28, the J gene TRBJ1-2; D is unresolved. DNA of the CDR3: TGTGTCAGCAGTCTGCGGACGGCCCTTATTGGTGGCTACACCTTC. It translates to CVSSLRTALIGGYTF.